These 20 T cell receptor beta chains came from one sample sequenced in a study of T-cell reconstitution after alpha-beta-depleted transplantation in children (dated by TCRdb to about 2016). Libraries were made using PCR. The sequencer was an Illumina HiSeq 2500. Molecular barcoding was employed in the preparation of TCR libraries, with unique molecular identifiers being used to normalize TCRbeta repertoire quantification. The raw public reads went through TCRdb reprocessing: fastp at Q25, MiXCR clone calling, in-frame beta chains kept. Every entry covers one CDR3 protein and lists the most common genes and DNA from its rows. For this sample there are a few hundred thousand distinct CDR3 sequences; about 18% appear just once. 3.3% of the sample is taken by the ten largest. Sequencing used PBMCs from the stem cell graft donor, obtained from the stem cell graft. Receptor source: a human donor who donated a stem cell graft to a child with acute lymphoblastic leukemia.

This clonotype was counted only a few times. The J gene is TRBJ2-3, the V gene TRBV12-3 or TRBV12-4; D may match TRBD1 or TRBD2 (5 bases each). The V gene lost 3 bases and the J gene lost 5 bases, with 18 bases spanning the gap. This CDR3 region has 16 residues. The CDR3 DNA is TGTGCCAGCAGTTTGGGGGAGATGGTCGTCTTAGATACGCAGTATTTT. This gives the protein CASSLGEMVVLDTQYF.

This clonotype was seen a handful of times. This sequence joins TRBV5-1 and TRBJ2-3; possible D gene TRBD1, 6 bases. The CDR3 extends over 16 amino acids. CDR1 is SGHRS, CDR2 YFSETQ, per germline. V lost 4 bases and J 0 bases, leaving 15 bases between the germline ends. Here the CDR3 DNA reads TGCGCCAGCAGCGCATGGTGGGGGCGAAGCACAGATACGCAGTATTTT. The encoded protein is CASSAWWGRSTDTQYF.

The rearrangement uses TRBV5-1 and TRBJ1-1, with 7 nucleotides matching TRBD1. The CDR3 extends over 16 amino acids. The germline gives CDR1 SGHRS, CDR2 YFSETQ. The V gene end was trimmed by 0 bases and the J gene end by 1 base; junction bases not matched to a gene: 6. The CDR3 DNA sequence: TGCGCCAGCAGCTTGGGACAGGGTATAAAGAACACTGAAGCTTTCTTT. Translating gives CASSLGQGIKNTEAFF.

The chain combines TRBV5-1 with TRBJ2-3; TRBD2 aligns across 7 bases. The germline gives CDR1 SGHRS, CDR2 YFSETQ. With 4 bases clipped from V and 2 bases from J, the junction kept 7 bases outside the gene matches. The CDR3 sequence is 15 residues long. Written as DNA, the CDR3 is TGCGCCAGCAGCGTACGGACTAGTTTCACAGATACGCAGTATTTT. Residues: CASSVRTSFTDTQYF.

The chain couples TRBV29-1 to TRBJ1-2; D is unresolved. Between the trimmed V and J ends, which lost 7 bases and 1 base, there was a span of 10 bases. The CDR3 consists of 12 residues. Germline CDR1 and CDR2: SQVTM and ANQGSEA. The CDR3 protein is CSDLQINYGYTF. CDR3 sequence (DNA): TGCAGCGACCTACAGATTAACTATGGCTACACCTTC.

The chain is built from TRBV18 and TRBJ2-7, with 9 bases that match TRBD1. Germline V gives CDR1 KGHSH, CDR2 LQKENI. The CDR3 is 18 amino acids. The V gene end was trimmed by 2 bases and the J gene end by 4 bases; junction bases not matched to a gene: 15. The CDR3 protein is CASSPAGQGMGRSYEQYF. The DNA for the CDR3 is TGTGCCAGCTCACCAGCGGGACAGGGCATGGGGAGGTCGTACGAGCAGTACTTC.

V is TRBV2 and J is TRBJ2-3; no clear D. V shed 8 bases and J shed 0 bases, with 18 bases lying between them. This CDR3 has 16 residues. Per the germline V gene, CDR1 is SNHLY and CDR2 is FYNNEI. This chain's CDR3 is CASYSPRRKSTDTQYF. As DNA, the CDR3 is TGTGCCAGCTATTCCCCACGGCGGAAAAGCACAGATACGCAGTATTTT.

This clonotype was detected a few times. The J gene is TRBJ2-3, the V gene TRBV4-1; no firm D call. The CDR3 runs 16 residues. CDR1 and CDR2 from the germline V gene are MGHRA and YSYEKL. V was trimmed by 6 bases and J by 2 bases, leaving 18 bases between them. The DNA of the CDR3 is TGCGCCAGCAGGACCTCACTTCCCGGGCTCACAGATACGCAGTATTTT. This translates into CASRTSLPGLTDTQYF.

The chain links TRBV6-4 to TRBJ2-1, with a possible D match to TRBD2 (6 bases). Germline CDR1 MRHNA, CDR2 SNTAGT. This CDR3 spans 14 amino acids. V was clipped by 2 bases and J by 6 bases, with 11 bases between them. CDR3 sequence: CASSDPVGGNEQFF. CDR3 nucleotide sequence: TGTGCCAGCAGTGACCCCGTGGGGGGCAATGAGCAGTTCTTC.

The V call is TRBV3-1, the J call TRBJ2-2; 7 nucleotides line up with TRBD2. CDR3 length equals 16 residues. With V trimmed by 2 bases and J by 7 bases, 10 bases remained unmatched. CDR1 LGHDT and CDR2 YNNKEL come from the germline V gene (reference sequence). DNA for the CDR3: TGTGCCAGCAGCCAACCCCTCGGACTAGTTGACGGGGAGCTGTTTTTT. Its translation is CASSQPLGLVDGELFF.

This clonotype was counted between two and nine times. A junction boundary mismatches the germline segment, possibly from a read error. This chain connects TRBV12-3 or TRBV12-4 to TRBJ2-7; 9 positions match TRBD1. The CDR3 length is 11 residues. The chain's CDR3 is CASSRGDRELF. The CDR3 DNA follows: TGTGCCAGCAGCCGGGGGGACAGGGAACTCTTC.

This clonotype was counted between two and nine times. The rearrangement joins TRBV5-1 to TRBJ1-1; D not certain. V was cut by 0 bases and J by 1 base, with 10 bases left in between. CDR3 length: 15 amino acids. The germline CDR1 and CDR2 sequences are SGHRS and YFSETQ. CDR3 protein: CASSLVWDKNTEAFF. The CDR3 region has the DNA TGCGCCAGCAGCTTGGTGTGGGATAAGAACACTGAAGCTTTCTTT.

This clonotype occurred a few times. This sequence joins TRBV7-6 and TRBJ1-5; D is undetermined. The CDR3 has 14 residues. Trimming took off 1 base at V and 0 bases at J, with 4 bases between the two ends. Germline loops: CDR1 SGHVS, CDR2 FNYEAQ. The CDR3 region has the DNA TGTGCCAGCAGCTTAGACCCTAGCAATCAGCCCCAGCATTTT. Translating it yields CASSLDPSNQPQHF.

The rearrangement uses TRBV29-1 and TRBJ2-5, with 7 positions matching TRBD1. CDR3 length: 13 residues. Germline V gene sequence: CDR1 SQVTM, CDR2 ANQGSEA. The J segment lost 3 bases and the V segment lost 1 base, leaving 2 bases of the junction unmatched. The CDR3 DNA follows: TGCAGCGTTGAAGGGGACAGAAAAGAGACCCAGTACTTC. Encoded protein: CSVEGDRKETQYF.

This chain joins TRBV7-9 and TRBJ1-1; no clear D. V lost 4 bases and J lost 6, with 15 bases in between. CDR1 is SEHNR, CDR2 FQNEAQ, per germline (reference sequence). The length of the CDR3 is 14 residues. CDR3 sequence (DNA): TGTGCCAGCAGCTCGTTTGACAATCCTTCTGAAGCTTTCTTT. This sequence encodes CASSSFDNPSEAFF.

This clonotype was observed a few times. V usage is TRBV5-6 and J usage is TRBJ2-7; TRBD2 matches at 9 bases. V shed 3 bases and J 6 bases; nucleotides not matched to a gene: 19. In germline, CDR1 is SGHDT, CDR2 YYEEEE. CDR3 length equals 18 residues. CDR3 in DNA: TGTGCCAGCAGCTACGACGGGGAGGTAGCGGGAGTCACCGGCGAGCAGTACTTC. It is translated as CASSYDGEVAGVTGEQYF.

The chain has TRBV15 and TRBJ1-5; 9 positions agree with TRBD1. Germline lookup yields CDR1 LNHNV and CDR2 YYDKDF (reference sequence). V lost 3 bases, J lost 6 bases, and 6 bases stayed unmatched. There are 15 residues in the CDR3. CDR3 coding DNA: TGTGCCACCAGCAGGGGACAGGGCGTAGGTCAGCCCCAGCATTTT. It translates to CATSRGQGVGQPQHF.

The CDR3 loop reads CASSSLVGTGELFF. The CDR3 DNA reads as TGTGCCAGCAGTTCCCTGGTTGGCACCGGGGAGCTGTTTTTT. The V gene is TRBV12-3 or TRBV12-4, the J gene TRBJ2-2; D ambiguous. V was trimmed by 4 bases and J by 4 bases, leaving 10 bases between them. This CDR3 has 14 amino acids.

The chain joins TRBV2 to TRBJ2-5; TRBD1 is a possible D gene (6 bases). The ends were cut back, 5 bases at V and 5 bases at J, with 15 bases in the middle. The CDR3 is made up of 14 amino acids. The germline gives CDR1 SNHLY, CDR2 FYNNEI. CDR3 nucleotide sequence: TGTGCCAGCAGTAGGGGCCAGGGGATGGAGACCCAGTACTTC. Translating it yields CASSRGQGMETQYF.

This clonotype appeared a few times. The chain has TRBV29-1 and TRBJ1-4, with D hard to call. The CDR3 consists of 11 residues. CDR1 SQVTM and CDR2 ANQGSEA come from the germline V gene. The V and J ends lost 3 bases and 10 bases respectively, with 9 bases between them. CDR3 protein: CSVDQLGKLFF. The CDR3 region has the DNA TGCAGCGTTGACCAGTTGGGAAAACTGTTTTTT. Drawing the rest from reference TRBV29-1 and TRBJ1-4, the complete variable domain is SAVISQKPSRDICQRGTSLTIQCQVDSQVTMMFWYRQQPGQSLTLIATANQGSEATYESGFVIDKFPISRPNLTFSTLTVSNMSPEDSSIYLCSVDQLGKLFFGSGTQLSVL.